These T cell receptor beta chains were read from a single sample in a study of cytomegalovirus exposure and HLA in healthy donors. Profiled with immunoSEQ multiplex PCR; TCRdb holds only in-frame clones, not every one. In the table there are some 180,000 clones, 10% to 15% of which are singletons. Sequencing input: PBMCs. These receptors originate from a man between 45 and 60 years old in good health and CMV-seropositive. Both conserved end residues are part of each CDR3. Each record gives: J gene, clone size, V gene, D gene, CDR3 protein, CDR3 DNA. A D gene is named only where the DNA matches it firmly. Clone size is not always given. Where it is, it says once, few, many or a class for expanded clones.

TRBJ2-2 | NA | TRBV1 | NA | CTSSQDHSGVQLTNTGELFF | TGCACCAGCAGCCAAGATCATTCCGGGGTGCAGTTGACGAACACCGGGGAGCTGTTTTTT
TRBJ1-6 | NA | TRBV27 | NA | CASSLSRFNSPLHF | TGTGCCAGCAGTTTGTCGAGATTTAATTCACCCCTCCACTTT
TRBJ1-1 | medium-sized | TRBV2 | NA | CASLEATEAFF | TGTGCCAGCCTTGAGGCAACTGAAGCTTTCTTT
TRBJ2-2 | NA | TRBV9 | NA | CASSVDARGNAGELFF | TGTGCCAGCAGCGTAGATGCCAGGGGAAACGCCGGGGAGCTGTTTTTT
TRBJ2-2 | NA | TRBV7-9 | NA | CASSLGTMNTGELFF | TGTGCCAGCAGCTTAGGGACAATGAACACCGGGGAGCTGTTTTTT
TRBJ2-4 | NA | TRBV9 | TRBD1 | CASSTHWTGLNIQYF | TGTGCCAGCAGCACTCACTGGACAGGGTTGAACATTCAGTACTTC
TRBJ2-3 | few | TRBV7-9 | TRBD2 | CASSSGGGTDTQYF | TGTGCCAGCAGTAGCGGGGGGGGTACAGATACGCAGTATTTT
TRBJ2-1 | few | TRBV10-3 | TRBD2 | CAISESRTSGNNEQFF | TGTGCCATCAGTGAGTCCCGGACTAGCGGCAACAATGAGCAGTTCTTC
TRBJ1-2 | NA | TRBV4-3 | NA | CASSLSLGREGYTF | TGCGCCAGCAGCCTAAGTTTGGGGAGGGAAGGCTACACCTTC
TRBJ2-7 | NA | TRBV7-6 | NA | CASSLGPNEQYF | TGTGCCAGCAGCTTAGGCCCTAACGAGCAGTACTTC
TRBJ2-1 | few | TRBV10-3 | TRBD2 | CAISEGLAGVNEQFF | TGTGCCATCAGTGAGGGGCTAGCGGGGGTCAATGAGCAGTTCTTC
TRBJ1-1 | NA | TRBV6-5 | TRBD1 | CASRQQGRDTEAFF | TGTGCCAGCAGGCAACAGGGGAGAGACACTGAAGCTTTCTTT
TRBJ1-3 | few | TRBV4-3 | NA | CASSQHSSGNTIYF | TGCGCCAGCAGCCAACACTCCTCTGGAAACACCATATATTTT
TRBJ1-6 | few | TRBV14 | TRBD1 | CASSQVYRGYNSPLHF | TGTGCCAGCAGCCAGGTATACAGGGGATATAATTCACCCCTCCACTTT
TRBJ1-1 | few | TRBV28 | NA | CASSFWRVSGTEAFF | TGTGCCAGCAGTTTTTGGAGGGTGAGTGGGACTGAAGCTTTCTTT
TRBJ1-4 | NA | TRBV7-2 | NA | CASSLEGGEKLFF | TGTGCCAGCAGCTTAGAAGGGGGTGAAAAACTGTTTTTT
TRBJ2-7 | few | TRBV6-1 | NA | CASTTPGSYSYEQYF | TGTGCCAGCACTACGCCCGGGAGTTACTCCTACGAGCAGTACTTC
TRBJ2-7 | few | TRBV7-9 | NA | CASSLEGTTYEQYF | TGTGCCAGCAGCTTAGAGGGGACAACCTACGAGCAGTACTTC
TRBJ1-3 | few | TRBV11-3 | TRBD1 | CASSFATGGSGNTIYF | TGTGCCAGCAGCTTTGCGACAGGGGGATCTGGAAACACCATATATTTT
TRBJ1-2 | NA | TRBV7-9 | TRBD1 | CASSNRDRGVYGYTF | TGTGCCAGCAGTAACCGGGACAGGGGGGTCTATGGCTACACCTTC
TRBJ2-5 | NA | TRBV19 | NA | CASSIRLEGMETQYF | TGTGCCAGTAGTATTCGATTAGAGGGAATGGAGACCCAGTACTTC
TRBJ2-5 | few | TRBV7-9 | NA | CASSSIPETQYF | TGTGCCAGCAGCTCAATTCCCGAGACCCAGTACTTC
TRBJ1-2 | NA | TRBV6-5 | NA | CASSFARGLLYGYTF | TGTGCCAGCAGTTTCGCTCGCGGGTTACTCTATGGCTACACCTTC
TRBJ1-5 | NA | TRBV2 | TRBD1 | CASSEGTGYNQPQHF | TGTGCCAGCAGTGAAGGGACAGGTTACAATCAGCCCCAGCATTTT
TRBJ2-4 | few | TRBV11-2 | NA | CASRGTWNIQYF | TGTGCCAGCAGGGGGACTTGGAACATTCAGTACTTC
TRBJ1-2 | NA | TRBV7-2 | NA | CASSSSLTHRAQSGYTF | TGTGCCAGCAGCTCATCCCTGACCCACAGGGCCCAAAGTGGCTACACCTTC
TRBJ1-5 | few | TRBV7-8 | NA | CASSPTGRAQSNQPQHF | TGTGCCAGCAGCCCGACCGGGAGGGCTCAAAGCAATCAGCCCCAGCATTTT
TRBJ2-5 | NA | TRBV5-4 | TRBD1 | CASSPTGGETQYF | TGTGCCAGCAGCCCAACAGGGGGAGAGACCCAGTACTTC
TRBJ2-2 | NA | TRBV7-7 | NA | CASSPTTATNTGELFF | TGTGCTAGCAGCCCGACGACAGCAACGAACACCGGGGAGCTGTTTTTT
TRBJ1-1 | NA | TRBV6-5 | TRBD1 | CASSYRTGGVWTEAFF | TGTGCCAGCAGTTACAGGACAGGGGGCGTCTGGACTGAAGCTTTCTTT
TRBJ1-1 | NA | TRBV7-2 | TRBD1 | CASSYTGGTEAFF | TGTGCCAGCAGCTACACAGGGGGCACTGAAGCTTTCTTT
TRBJ1-5 | few | TRBV6-6 | NA | CASSSGGGSNQPQHF | TGTGCCAGCAGTTCCGGGGGAGGGAGCAATCAGCCCCAGCATTTT
TRBJ2-2 | NA | TRBV6-6 | NA | CASSRGANTGELFF | TGTGCCAGCAGCCGGGGGGCCAACACCGGGGAGCTGTTTTTT
TRBJ1-1 | few | TRBV11-1 | NA | CASSFGGQGTEAFF | TGTGCCAGCAGCTTCGGGGGGCAGGGGACTGAAGCTTTCTTT
TRBJ1-1 | NA | TRBV6-5 | NA | CASSYGGGANTEAFF | TGTGCCAGCAGTTACGGAGGAGGAGCGAACACTGAAGCTTTCTTT
TRBJ2-3 | NA | TRBV28 | NA | CASSRGSTDTQYF | TGTGCCAGCAGTCGGGGGAGCACAGATACGCAGTATTTT
TRBJ1-2 | NA | TRBV19 | TRBD1 | CASSLTGAPGYGYTF | TGTGCCAGTAGCCTGACAGGGGCCCCGGGCTATGGCTACACCTTC
TRBJ1-1 | few | TRBV25-1 | NA | CASSERQGSEAFF | TGTGCCAGCAGTGAAAGGCAGGGGTCTGAAGCTTTCTTT
TRBJ1-6 | many | TRBV7-8 | NA | CASSSRGTSDSPLHF | TGTGCCAGCAGCTCCCGGGGGACGAGCGATTCACCCCTCCACTTT
TRBJ1-2 | few | TRBV2 | TRBD1 | CASTRDSPGYTF | TGTGCCAGCACCCGGGACAGCCCGGGCTACACCTTC
TRBJ1-2 | NA | TRBV28 | NA | CASRAGANTYGYTF | TGTGCCAGCAGGGCGGGGGCGAATACCTATGGCTACACCTTC
TRBJ2-6 | few | TRBV7-3 | TRBD2 | CASRPQRGASSGANVLTF | TGTGCCAGCAGGCCTCAGCGGGGGGCCTCCTCTGGGGCCAACGTCCTGACTTTC
TRBJ2-5 | NA | TRBV18 | NA | CASSRVAVIQETQYF | TGTGCCAGCTCAAGGGTAGCGGTGATCCAAGAGACCCAGTACTTC
TRBJ1-3 | few | TRBV7-9 | NA | CASRSSAGNTIYF | TGTGCCTCCCGGTCGAGTGCTGGAAACACCATATATTTT
TRBJ2-1 | NA | TRBV7-9 | TRBD1 | CASSLAGQVDNEQFF | TGTGCCAGCAGCTTAGCCGGACAGGTTGACAATGAGCAGTTCTTC